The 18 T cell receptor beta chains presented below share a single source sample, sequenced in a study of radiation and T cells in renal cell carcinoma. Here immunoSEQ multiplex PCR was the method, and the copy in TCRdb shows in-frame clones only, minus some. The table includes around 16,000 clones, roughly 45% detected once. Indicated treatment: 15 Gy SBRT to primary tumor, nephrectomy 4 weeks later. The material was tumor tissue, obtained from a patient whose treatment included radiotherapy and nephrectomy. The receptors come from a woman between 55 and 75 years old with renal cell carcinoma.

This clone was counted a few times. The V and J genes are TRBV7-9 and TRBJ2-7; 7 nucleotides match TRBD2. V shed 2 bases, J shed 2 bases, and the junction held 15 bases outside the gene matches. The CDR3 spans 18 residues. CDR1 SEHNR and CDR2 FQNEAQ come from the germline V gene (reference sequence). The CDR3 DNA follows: TGTGCCAGCAGCTTATCGTTCGGGGGGTATACTCCGACCTACGAGCAGTACTTC. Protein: CASSLSFGGYTPTYEQYF.

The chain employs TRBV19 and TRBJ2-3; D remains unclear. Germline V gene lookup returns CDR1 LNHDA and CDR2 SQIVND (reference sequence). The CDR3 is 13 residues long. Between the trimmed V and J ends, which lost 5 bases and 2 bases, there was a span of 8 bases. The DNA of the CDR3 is TGTGCCAGTAGTTTAAGATACACAGATACGCAGTATTTT. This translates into CASSLRYTDTQYF.

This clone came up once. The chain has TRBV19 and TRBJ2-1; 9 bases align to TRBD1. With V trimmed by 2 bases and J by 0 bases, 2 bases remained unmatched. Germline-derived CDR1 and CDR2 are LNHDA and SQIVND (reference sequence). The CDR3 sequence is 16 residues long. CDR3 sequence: CASSIRGQGSYNEQFF. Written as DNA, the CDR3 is TGTGCCAGTAGTATAAGGGGACAGGGCTCCTACAATGAGCAGTTCTTC.

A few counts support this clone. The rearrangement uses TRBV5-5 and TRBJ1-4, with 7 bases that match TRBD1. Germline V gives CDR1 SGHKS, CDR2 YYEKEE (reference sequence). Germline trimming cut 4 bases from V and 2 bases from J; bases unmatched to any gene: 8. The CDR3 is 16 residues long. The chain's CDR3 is CASSRQPTGTNEKLFF. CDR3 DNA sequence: TGTGCCAGCAGCCGGCAGCCGACAGGGACTAATGAAAAACTGTTTTTT.

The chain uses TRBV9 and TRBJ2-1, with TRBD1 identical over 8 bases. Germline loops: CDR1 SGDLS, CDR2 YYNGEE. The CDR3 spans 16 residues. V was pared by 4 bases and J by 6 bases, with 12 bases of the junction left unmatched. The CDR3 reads CASSTYTGGRLNEQFF. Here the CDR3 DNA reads TGTGCCAGCAGCACATACACAGGGGGTAGGCTCAATGAGCAGTTCTTC.

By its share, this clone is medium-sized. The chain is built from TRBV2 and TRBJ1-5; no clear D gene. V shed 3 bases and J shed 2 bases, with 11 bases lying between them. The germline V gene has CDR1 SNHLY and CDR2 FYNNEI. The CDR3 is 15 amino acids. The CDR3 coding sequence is TGTGCCAGCAGTGAGGAGAGGCTGGGCAATCAGCCCCAGCATTTT. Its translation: CASSEERLGNQPQHF.

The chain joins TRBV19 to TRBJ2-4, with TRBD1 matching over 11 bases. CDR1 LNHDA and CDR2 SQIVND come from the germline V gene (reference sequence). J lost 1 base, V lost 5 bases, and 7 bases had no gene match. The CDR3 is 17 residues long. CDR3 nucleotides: TGTGCCAGTAGTCCCGGGACAGGGGGGTCGGCCAAAAACATTCAGTACTTC. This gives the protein CASSPGTGGSAKNIQYF.

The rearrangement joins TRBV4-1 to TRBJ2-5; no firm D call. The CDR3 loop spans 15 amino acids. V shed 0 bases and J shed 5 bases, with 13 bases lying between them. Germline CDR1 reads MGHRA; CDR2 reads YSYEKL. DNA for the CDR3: TGCGCCAGCAGCCAAGAACCACTTCTCGGGGAGACCCAGTACTTC. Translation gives CASSQEPLLGETQYF.

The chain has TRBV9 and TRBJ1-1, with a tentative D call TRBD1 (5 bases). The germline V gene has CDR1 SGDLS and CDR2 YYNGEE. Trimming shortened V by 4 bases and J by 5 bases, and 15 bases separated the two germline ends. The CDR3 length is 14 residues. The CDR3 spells CASSLGRTRTEAFF. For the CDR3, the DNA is TGTGCCAGCAGCTTAGGGAGGACACGGACTGAAGCTTTCTTT. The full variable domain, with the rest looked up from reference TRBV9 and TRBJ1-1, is DSGVTQTPKHLITATGQRVTLRCSPRSGDLSVYWYQQSLDQGLQFLIQYYNGEERAKGNILERFSAQQFPDLHSELNLSSLELGDSALYFCASSLGRTRTEAFFGQGTRLTVV.

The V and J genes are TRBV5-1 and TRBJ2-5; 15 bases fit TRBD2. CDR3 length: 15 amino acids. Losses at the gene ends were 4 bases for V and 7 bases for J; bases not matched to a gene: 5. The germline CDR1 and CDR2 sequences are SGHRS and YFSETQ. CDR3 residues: CASSAGLAGGVTQYF. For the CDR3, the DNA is TGCGCCAGCAGCGCGGGACTAGCGGGGGGAGTGACCCAGTACTTC. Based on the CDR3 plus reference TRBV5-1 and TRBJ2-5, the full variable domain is KAGVTQTPRYLIKTRGQQVTLSCSPISGHRSVSWYQQTPGQGLQFLFEYFSETQRNKGNFPGRFSGRQFSNSRSEMNVSTLELGDSALYLCASSAGLAGGVTQYFGPGTRLLVL.

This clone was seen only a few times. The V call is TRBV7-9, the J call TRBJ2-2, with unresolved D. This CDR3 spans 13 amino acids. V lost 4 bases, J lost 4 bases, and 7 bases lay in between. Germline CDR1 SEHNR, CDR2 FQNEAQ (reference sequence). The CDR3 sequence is CASSYHSTGELFF. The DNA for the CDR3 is TGTGCCAGCAGCTACCACAGCACCGGGGAGCTGTTTTTT.

This CDR3 reads CASSARGGTGSYEQYF. CDR3 DNA: TGTGCCAGCAGCGCGCGAGGCGGGACAGGGTCCTACGAGCAGTACTTC. J is TRBJ2-7 and V is TRBV7-8, with TRBD1 identical over 9 bases. Germline loops: CDR1 SGHVS, CDR2 FQNEAQ. V lost 5 bases and J lost 1; bases outside the gene matches: 9. CDR3 length: 16 residues.

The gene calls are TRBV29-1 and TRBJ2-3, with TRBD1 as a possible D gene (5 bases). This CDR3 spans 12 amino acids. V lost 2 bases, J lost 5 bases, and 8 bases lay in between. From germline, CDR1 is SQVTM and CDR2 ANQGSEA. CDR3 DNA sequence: TGCAGCGTTGAAAGTCAGGGAGATACGCAGTATTTT. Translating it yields CSVESQGDTQYF.

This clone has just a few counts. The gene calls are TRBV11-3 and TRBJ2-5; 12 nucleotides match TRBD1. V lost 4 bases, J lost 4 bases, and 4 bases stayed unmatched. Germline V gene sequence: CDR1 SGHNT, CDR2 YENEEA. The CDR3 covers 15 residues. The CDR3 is CASSSGTGGIETQYF. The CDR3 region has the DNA TGTGCCAGCAGCTCCGGGACAGGGGGCATAGAGACCCAGTACTTC.

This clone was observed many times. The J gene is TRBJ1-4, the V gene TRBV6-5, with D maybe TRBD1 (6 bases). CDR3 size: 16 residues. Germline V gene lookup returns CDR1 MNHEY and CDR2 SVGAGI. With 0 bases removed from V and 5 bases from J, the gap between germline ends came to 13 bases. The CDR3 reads CASSYSEQGINEKLFF. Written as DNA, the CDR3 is TGTGCCAGCAGTTACTCGGAACAGGGCATCAATGAAAAACTGTTTTTT.

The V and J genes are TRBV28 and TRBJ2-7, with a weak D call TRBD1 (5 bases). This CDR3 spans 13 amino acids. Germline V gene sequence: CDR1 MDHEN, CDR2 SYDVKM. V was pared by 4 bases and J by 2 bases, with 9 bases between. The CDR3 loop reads CASSSGPTYEQYF. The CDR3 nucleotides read TGTGCCAGCAGTTCAGGGCCCACCTACGAGCAGTACTTC. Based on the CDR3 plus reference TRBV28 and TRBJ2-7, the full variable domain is DVKVTQSSRYLVKRTGEKVFLECVQDMDHENMFWYRQDPGLGLRLIYFSYDVKMKEKGDIPEGYSVSREKKERFSLILESASTNQTSMYLCASSSGPTYEQYFGPGTRLTVT.

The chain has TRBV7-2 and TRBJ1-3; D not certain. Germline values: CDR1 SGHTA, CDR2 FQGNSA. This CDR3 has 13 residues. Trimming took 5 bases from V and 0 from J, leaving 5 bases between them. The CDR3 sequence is CASSPYSGNTIYF. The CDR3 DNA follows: TGTGCCAGCAGCCCTTACTCTGGAAACACCATATATTTT. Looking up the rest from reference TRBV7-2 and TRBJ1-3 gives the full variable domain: GAGVSQSPSNKVTEKGKDVELRCDPISGHTALYWYRQSLGQGLEFLIYFQGNSAPDKSGLPSDRFSAERTGGSVSTLTIQRTQQEDSAVYLCASSPYSGNTIYFGEGSWLTVV.

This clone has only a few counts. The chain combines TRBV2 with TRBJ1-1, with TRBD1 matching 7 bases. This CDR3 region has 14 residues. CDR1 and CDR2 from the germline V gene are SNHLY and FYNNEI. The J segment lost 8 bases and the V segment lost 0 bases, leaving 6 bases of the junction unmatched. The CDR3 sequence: CASSEARGLEEAFF. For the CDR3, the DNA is TGTGCCAGCAGTGAAGCGAGGGGGCTCGAAGAAGCTTTCTTT.